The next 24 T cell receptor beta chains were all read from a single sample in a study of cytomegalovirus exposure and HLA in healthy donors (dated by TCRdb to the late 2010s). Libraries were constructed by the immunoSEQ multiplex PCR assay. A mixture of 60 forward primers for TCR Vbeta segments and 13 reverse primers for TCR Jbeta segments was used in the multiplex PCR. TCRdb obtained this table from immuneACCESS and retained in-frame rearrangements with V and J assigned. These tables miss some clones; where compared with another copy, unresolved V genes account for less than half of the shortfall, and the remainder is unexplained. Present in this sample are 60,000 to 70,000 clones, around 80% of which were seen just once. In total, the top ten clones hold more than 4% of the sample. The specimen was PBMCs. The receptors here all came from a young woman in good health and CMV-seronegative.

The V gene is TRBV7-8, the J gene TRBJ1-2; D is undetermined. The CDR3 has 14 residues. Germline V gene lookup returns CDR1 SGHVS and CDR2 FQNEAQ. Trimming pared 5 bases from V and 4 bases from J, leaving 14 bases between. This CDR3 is CASSHSRSIYGYTF. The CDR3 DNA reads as TGTGCCAGCAGCCACAGCCGGTCTATCTATGGCTACACCTTC.

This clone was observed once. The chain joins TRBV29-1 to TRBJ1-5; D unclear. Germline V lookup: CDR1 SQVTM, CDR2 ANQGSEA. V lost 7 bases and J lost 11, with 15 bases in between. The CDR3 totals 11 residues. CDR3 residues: CSALGAGAQHF. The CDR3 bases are TGCAGCGCCCTGGGCGCCGGGGCCCAGCATTTT.

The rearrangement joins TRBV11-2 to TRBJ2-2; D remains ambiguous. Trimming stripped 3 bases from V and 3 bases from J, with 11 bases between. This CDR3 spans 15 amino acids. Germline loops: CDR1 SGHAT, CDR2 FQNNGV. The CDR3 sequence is CASSFYDSDTGELFF. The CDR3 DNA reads TGTGCCAGCAGCTTTTATGACTCGGACACCGGGGAGCTGTTTTTT.

The chain's CDR3 is CASSATGDNTEAFF. The CDR3 region has the DNA TGTGCCAGCAGCGCAACAGGGGACAACACTGAAGCTTTCTTT. This chain links TRBV9 with TRBJ1-1, with 7 bases fitting TRBD1. The ends lost 3 bases at V and 2 bases at J; junction bases unmatched: 4. The CDR3 is made up of 14 amino acids. The germline CDR1 and CDR2 sequences are SGDLS and YYNGEE.

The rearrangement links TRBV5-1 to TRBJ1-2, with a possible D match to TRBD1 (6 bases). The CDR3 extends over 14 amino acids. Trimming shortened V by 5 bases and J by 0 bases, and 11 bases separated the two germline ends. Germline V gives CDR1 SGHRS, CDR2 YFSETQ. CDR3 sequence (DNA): TGCGCCAGCAGGCAAGGGACATCTAACTATGGCTACACCTTC. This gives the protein CASRQGTSNYGYTF.

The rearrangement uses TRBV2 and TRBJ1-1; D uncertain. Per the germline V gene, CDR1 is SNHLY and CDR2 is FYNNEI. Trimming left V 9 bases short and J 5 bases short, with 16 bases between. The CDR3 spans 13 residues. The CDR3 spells CARGGGQGTEAFF. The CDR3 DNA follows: TGTGCCAGGGGCGGCGGGCAAGGGACTGAAGCTTTCTTT.

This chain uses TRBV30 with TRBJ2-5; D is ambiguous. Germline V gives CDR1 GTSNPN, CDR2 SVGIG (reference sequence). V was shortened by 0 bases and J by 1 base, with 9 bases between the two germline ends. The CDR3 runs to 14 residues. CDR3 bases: TGTGCCTGGAGTGTCATGGCTTTCCAAGAGACCCAGTACTTC. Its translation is CAWSVMAFQETQYF.

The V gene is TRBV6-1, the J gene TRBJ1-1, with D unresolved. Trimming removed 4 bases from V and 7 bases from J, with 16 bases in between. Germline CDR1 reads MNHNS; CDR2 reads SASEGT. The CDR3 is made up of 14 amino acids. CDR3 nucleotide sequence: TGTGCCAGCAGTGCGAGTCAGGTACGCCTTGAAGCTTTCTTT. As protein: CASSASQVRLEAFF.

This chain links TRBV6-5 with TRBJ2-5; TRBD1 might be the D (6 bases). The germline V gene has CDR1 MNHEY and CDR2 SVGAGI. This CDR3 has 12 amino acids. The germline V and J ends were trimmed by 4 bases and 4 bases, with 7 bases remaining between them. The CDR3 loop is CASSSRGETQYF. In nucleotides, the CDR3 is TGTGCCAGCAGTTCCAGGGGAGAGACCCAGTACTTC.

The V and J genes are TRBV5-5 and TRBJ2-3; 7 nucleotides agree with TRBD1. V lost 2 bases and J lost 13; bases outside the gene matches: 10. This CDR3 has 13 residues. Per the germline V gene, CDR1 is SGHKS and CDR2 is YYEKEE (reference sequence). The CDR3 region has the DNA TGTGCCAGCAGCTTTGGGCGACAGGGACGTGAGTATTTT. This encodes CASSFGRQGREYF.

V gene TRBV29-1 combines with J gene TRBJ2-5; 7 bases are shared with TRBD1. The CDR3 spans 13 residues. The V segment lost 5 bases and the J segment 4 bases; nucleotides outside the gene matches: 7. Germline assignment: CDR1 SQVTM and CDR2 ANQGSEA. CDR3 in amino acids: CSVWGTVVETQYF. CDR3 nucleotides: TGCAGCGTTTGGGGGACAGTCGTAGAGACCCAGTACTTC.

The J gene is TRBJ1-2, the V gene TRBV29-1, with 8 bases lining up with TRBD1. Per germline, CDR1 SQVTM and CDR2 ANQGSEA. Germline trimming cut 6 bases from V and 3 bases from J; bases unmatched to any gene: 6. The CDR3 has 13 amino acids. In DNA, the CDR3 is TGCAGCGTCCTGACAGGGGAGGACTATGGCTACACCTTC. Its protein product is CSVLTGEDYGYTF.

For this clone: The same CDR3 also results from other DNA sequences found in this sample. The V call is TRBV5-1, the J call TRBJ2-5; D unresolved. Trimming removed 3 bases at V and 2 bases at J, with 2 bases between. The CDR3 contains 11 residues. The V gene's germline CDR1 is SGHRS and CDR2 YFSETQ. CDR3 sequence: CASSSQETQYF. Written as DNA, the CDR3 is TGCGCCAGCAGCTCACAAGAGACCCAGTACTTC.

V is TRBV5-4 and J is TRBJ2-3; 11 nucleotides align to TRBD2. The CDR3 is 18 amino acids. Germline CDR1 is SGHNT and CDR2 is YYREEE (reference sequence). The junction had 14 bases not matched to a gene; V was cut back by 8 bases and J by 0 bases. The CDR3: CARSTSGSSSLSTDTQYF. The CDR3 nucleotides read TGTGCCAGATCCACTAGCGGGAGTTCCTCTCTAAGCACAGATACGCAGTATTTT.

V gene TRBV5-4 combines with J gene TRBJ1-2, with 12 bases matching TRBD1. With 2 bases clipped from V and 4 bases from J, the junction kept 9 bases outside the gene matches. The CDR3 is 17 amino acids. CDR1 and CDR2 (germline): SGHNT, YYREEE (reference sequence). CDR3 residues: CASSLPGQGARVYGYTF. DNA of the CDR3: TGTGCCAGCAGCTTACCGGGACAGGGGGCTCGGGTCTATGGCTACACCTTC.

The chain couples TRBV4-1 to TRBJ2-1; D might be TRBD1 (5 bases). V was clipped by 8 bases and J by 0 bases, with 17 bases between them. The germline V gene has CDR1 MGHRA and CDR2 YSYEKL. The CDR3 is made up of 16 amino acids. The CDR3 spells CASSPPAGYSYNEQFF. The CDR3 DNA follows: TGCGCCAGCTCCCCACCCGCAGGGTACTCCTACAATGAGCAGTTCTTC.

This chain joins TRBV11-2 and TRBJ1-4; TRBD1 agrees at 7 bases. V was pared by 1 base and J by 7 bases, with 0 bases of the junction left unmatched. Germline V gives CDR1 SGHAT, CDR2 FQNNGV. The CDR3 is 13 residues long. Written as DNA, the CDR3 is TGTGCCAGCAGCTTAGCAGGGGGTGAAAAACTGTTTTTT. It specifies CASSLAGGEKLFF.

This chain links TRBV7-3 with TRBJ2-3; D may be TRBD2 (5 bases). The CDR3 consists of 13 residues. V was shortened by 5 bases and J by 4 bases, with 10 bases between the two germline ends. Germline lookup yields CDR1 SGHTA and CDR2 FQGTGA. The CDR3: CASSPPGADTQYF. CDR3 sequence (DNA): TGTGCCAGCAGCCCCCCCGGGGCAGATACGCAGTATTTT.

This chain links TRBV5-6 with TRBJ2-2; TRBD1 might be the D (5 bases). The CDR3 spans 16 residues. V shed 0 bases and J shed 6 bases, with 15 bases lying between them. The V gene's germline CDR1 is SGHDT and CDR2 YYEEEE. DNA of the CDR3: TGTGCCAGCAGCTTGGAGCCAAGACAGAGTGCCGGGGAGCTGTTTTTT. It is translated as CASSLEPRQSAGELFF. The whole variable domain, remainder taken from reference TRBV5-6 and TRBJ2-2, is DAGVTQSPTHLIKTRGQQVTLRCSPKSGHDTVSWYQQALGQGPQFIFQYYEEEERQRGNFPDRFSGHQFPNYSSELNVNALLLGDSALYLCASSLEPRQSAGELFFGEGSRLTVL.

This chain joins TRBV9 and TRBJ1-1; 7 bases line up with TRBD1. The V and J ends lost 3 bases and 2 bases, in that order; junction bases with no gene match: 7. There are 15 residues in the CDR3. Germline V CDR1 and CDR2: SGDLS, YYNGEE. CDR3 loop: CASSDPQGINTEAFF. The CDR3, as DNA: TGTGCCAGCAGCGATCCACAGGGGATAAACACTGAAGCTTTCTTT.

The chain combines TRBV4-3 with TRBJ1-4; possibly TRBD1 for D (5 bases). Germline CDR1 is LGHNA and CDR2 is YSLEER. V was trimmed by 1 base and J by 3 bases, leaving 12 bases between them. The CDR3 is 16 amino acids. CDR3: CASSQGYAGSNEKLFF. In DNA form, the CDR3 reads TGCGCCAGCAGCCAAGGGTACGCAGGGTCTAATGAAAAACTGTTTTTT.

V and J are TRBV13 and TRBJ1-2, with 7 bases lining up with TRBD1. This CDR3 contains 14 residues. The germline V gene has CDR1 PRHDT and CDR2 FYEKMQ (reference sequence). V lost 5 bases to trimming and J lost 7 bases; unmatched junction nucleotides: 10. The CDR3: CASSGITGVSGYTF. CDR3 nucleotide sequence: TGTGCCAGCAGCGGGATAACAGGGGTCTCTGGCTACACCTTC.

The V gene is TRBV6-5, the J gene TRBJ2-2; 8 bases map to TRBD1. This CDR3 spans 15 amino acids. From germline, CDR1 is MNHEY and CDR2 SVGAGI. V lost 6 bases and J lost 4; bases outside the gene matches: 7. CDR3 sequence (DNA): TGTGCCAGCAGGCGACAGGGGTGGGGCACCGGGGAGCTGTTTTTT. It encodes CASRRQGWGTGELFF.

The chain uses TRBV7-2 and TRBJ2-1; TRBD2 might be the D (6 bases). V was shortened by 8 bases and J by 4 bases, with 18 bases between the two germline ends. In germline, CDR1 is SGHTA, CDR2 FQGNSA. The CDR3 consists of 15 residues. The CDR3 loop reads CASSFAGQIYNEQFF. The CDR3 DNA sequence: TGTGCCAGCTCCTTCGCGGGGCAAATTTACAATGAGCAGTTCTTC.